This T cell receptor beta chain is drawn from a study of regulatory T cells in long-lasting Graves disease. At the level of the study: Antithyroid drug use was under 3 months in newly diagnosed Graves' patients.

Sample time point: newly diagnosed GD, antithyroid drugs for less than 3 months. PBMC-derived RNA was used for the TCR library. For TCR beta, libraries came from iRepertoire HTBI primers and Arm-PCR of CDR3 regions. Methods used by the authors: Identification of gene segments yielded approximately 62 TRBV and about 14 TRBJ across samples. A single record per CDR3 protein comes from TCRdb applying MiXCR to the multiplex PCR reads. TCRdb assigned the V and J calls; the authors' analysis was not used. The sample comprises roughly 220,000 distinct CDR3 sequences, about 17% of which are singletons, and approximately 20% rests with the top ten. With respect to this clonotype: Its antigen is not identified.

Findings of the study overall: Only a small sample size was used, which may have cut accuracy.

This sequence originates from a female donor with Graves disease. Sequenced here: peripheral blood mononuclear cells (PBMCs), sampled at new diagnosis, from a patient treated with antithyroid drugs.

This CDR3 is CASSRRDRASSYEQYF. Here the CDR3 DNA reads TGTGCCAGCAGCAGGCGGGACAGGGCCAGCTCCTACGAGCAGTACTTC. The gene calls are TRBV7-2 and TRBJ2-7, with 9 nucleotides matching TRBD1. The V segment lost 5 bases and the J segment 0 bases; nucleotides outside the gene matches: 8. The germline V gene encodes CDR1 SGHTA and CDR2 FQGNSA. The CDR3 covers 16 residues.